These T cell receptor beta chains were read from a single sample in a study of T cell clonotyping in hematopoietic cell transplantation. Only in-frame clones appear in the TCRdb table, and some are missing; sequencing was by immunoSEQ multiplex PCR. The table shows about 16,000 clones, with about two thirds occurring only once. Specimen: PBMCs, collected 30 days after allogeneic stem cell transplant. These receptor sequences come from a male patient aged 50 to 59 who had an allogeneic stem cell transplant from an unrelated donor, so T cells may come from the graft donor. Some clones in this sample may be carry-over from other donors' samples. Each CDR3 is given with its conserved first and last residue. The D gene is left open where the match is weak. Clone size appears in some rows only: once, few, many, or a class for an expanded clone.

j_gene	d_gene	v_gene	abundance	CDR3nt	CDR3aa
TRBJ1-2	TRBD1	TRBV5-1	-	TGCGCCAGCAGCTATACAGGGGGCGCCGGCTATGGCTACACCTTC	CASSYTGGAGYGYTF
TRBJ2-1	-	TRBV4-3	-	TGCGCCAGCAGCCAAGTGGGGTCCCGGGACACCGACAATGAGCAGTTCTTC	CASSQVGSRDTDNEQFF
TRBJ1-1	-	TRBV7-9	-	TGTGCCAGCAGCTTTGGGTTCGAAGCTTTCTTT	CASSFGFEAFF
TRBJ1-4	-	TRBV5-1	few	TGCGCCAGTACGGCAGGGGAGGTGGATGAAAAACTGTTTTTT	CASTAGEVDEKLFF
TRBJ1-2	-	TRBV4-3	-	TGCGCCAGCAGCCAAGAACTACGACAGGAGTTCTATGGCTACACCTTC	CASSQELRQEFYGYTF
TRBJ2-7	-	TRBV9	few	TGTGCCAGCAGCGTAGGGGAGAGTCGCGAGCAGTACTTC	CASSVGESREQYF
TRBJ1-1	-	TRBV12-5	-	TGTGCTAGTGGTAAACCGGGAGCCACTGAAGCTTTCTTT	CASGKPGATEAFF
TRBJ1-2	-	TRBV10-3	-	TGTGCCATCAGTGAGTTGGTCGGGTTCGACGGTGGCTACACCTTC	CAISELVGFDGGYTF
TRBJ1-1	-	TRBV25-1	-	TGTGCCAGCAGTGAATGGGGCCGGAGAGCTTTCTTT	CASSEWGRRAFF
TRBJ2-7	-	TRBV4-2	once	TGTGCCAGCAGCCCTACGGAAGGGTTGAACGAGCAGTACTTC	CASSPTEGLNEQYF
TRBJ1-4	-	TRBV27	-	TGTGCCAGCAGTTCGGGGTGGACTAATGAAAAACTGTTTTTT	CASSSGWTNEKLFF
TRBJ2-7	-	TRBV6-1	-	TGTGCCAGCAGTATCGACACTTACGAGCAGTACTTC	CASSIDTYEQYF
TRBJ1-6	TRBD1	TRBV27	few	TGTGCCAGCAGCCCGGACAGGCCGAGCTCCTATAATTCACCCCTCCACTTT	CASSPDRPSSYNSPLHF
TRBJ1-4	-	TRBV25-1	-	TGTGCCAGCAGTGAATGGGGGCGGGATAATGAAAAACTGTTTTTT	CASSEWGRDNEKLFF
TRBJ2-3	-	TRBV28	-	TGTGCCAGCAGTTTCCAGACTGCCCGTCGGGATACGCAGTATTTT	CASSFQTARRDTQYF
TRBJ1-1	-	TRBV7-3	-	TGTGCCAGCAGCCTACAGGGAGGTAGGAACACTGAAGCTTTCTTT	CASSLQGGRNTEAFF
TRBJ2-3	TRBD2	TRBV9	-	TGTGCCAGCAGCGAGCGGGGGTATTTCACAGATACGCAGTATTTT	CASSERGYFTDTQYF
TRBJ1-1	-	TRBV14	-	TGTGCCAGCAGCCAAGTAGGAGGGGGCACTGAAGCTTTCTTT	CASSQVGGGTEAFF
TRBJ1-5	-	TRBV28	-	TGTGCCAGCAGTTTAGGGGACTGGTATAGCAATCAGCCCCAGCATTTT	CASSLGDWYSNQPQHF
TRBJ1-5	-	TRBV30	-	TGTGCCTGGTCCAAAGGTCAGGGAAGCCAGCCCCAGCATTTT	CAWSKGQGSQPQHF
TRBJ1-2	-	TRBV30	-	TGTGCCTGGAGTGTACAGTTGGGCTACACCTTC	CAWSVQLGYTF
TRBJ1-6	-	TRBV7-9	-	TGTGCCAGCAGATGGGAGGGCGTGGGATCACCCCTCCACTTT	CASRWEGVGSPLHF
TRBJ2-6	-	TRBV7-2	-	TGTGCCAGCAGCCTGCATCGGAGACGACAAAGTCGGGCCAACGTCCTGACTTTC	CASSLHRRRQSRANVLTF
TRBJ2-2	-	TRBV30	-	TGTGCCTGGAGAAAGGGACTCCAGAACACCGGGGAGCTGTTTTTT	CAWRKGLQNTGELFF
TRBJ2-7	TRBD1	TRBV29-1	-	TGCAGCGTTGAAGGGGACAGCTCCTACGAGCAGTACTTC	CSVEGDSSYEQYF
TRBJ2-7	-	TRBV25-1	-	TGTGCCAGCAGCGCGGGGGCTGGAAACGAGCAGTACTTC	CASSAGAGNEQYF
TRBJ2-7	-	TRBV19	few	TGTGCAACCGGGACCTACGAGCAGTACTTC	CATGTYEQYF
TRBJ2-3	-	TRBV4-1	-	TGCGCCAGCAGCCAAGAACTTTCAAGAAGCACAGATACGCAGTATTTT	CASSQELSRSTDTQYF
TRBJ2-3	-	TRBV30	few	TGTGCCTGGAGTCCAACCCAGGTGACCCACACAGATACGCAGTATTTT	CAWSPTQVTHTDTQYF
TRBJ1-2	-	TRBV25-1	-	-	CASSQPGVYGCTF
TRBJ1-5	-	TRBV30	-	TGTGCCTGGAGTGTGGGGACCTTCAATCAGCCCCAGCATTTT	CAWSVGTFNQPQHF
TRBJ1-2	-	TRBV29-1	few	TGCAGCGGAGACGAGACCGACTATGGCTACACCTTC	CSGDETDYGYTF
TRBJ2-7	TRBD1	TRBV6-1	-	TGTGCCAGCACCAAGGACAGGTCTTCCTACGAGCAGTACTTC	CASTKDRSSYEQYF
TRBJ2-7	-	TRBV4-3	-	TGCGCCAGCAGCCGTGAACACCGAGTTAACTACGAGCAGTACTTC	CASSREHRVNYEQYF
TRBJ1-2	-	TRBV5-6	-	TGTGCCAGCACTACGGCCGCGAAAGCCTATGGCTACACCTTC	CASTTAAKAYGYTF
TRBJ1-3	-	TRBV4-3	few	TGCGCCAGCAGCCAAGATATAAGAAACACCATATATTTT	CASSQDIRNTIYF
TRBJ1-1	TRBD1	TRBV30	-	TGTGCCTGGAGTGCGACAGGGGGCGAAGTTTATCGAACTGAAGCTTTCTTT	CAWSATGGEVYRTEAFF
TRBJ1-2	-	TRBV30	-	TGTGCCTGGAGTGTCGGGCCAGCTACTTACTATGGCTACACCTTC	CAWSVGPATYYGYTF
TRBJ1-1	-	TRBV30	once	TGTGCCTGGAGTATCGTTCGGGTTGGTGAAGCTTTCTTT	CAWSIVRVGEAFF
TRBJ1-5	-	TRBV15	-	TGTGCCACCAGCAGAGTCTTTGGGGGACACTCGAATCAGCCCCAGCATTTT	CATSRVFGGHSNQPQHF
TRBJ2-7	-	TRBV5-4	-	TGTGCCAGCAGCCGGGACTGGGCCGAGCAGTACTTC	CASSRDWAEQYF
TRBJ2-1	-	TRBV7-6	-	TGTGCCAGCAGCTTACGTACTAGCCGCCACTCCTACAATGAGCAGTTCTTC	CASSLRTSRHSYNEQFF
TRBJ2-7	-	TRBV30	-	TGTGCCTGGAGTGTACGCCCCTACGAGCAGTACTTC	CAWSVRPYEQYF
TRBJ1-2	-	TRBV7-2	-	TGTGCCAGCAGCTTAGTGGGTGATGGCTACACCTTC	CASSLVGDGYTF
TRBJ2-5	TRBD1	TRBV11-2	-	TGTGCCAGCAGCCGGACAGGGATGGGCCCTCAAGAGACCCAGTACTTC	CASSRTGMGPQETQYF
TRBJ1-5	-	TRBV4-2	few	TGTGCCAGCAGCCAAGAACGGCGACAGGAAAATAGCAATCAGCCCCAGCATTTT	CASSQERRQENSNQPQHF
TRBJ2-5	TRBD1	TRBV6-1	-	TGTGCCAGCAGGGGGACAGCACAAGAGACCCAGTACTTC	CASRGTAQETQYF
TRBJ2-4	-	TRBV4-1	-	TGCGCCAGCAGCCAACCTAAGGAAAACATTCAGTACTTC	CASSQPKENIQYF
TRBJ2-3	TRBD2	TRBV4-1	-	TGCGCCAGCAGCCCGACGTGGGTTACTAGCGGGGGACTACGTCGGACAGATACGCAGTATTTT	CASSPTWVTSGGLRRTDTQYF